These T cell receptor beta chains were read from a single sample in a study of blood T cells in healthy people across ages. TCRdb reprocessed the 5' RACE reads via MiXCR and lists one record per CDR3 protein. This table holds roughly 1,300,000 distinct CDR3 sequences, roughly 60% found once. The sample taken for sequencing was blood. The receptor source for this set is a man between 18 and 29 years old in good health. Each CDR3 is given with its conserved first and last residue. A D gene is named only where the DNA matches it firmly. A row's size may be missing; if present it is once, few, many or a size class.

TRBJ1-2 | TRBV20-1 | . | . | TGCAGTGCTGTCGACAGACCACTCTATGGCTACACCTTC | CSAVDRPLYGYTF
TRBJ2-5 | TRBV4-2 | . | TRBD2 | TGTGCCAGCAGCCAAGGAGGACTAGCGGAAGAGACCCAGTACTTC | CASSQGGLAEETQYF
TRBJ2-3 | TRBV3-1 | . | . | TGTGCCAGCAGCCAGAGATGGGGAAGCACAGATACGCAGTATTTT | CASSQRWGSTDTQYF
TRBJ2-3 | TRBV5-5 | . | . | TGTGCCAGCAGCTCAGAGTCCGCCCCCCTAAGCACAGATACGCAGTATTTT | CASSSESAPLSTDTQYF
TRBJ2-7 | TRBV29-1 | . | TRBD2 | TGCAGCGTTGAGGCAAGCGGGAGTTCCTACGAGCAGTACTTC | CSVEASGSSYEQYF
TRBJ1-1 | TRBV27 | . | TRBD1 | TGTGCCAGCAGTTTTGGGACAGGGGGCCGGAACACTGAAGCTTTCTTT | CASSFGTGGRNTEAFF
TRBJ2-5 | TRBV4-1 | once | TRBD2 | TGCGCCAGCAACCAACCGGGACTAGTAGGGGAGCAGTACTTC | CASNQPGLVGEQYF
TRBJ1-1 | TRBV28 | . | . | TGTGCCGGATGGACGGTCGGCACTGAAGCTTTCTTT | CAGWTVGTEAFF
TRBJ2-5 | TRBV2 | . | . | TGTGCCAGCACCACGGGGCGGGGTGATCAAGAGACCCAGTACTTC | CASTTGRGDQETQYF
TRBJ2-2 | TRBV28 | . | . | TGTGCCGCCTCACCAACCGACAAGGTGGACCTCGCGAACACCGGGGAGCTGTTTTTT | CAASPTDKVDLANTGELFF
TRBJ2-3 | TRBV4-1 | . | TRBD2 | TGCGCCAGCAGCCAAGGGGGTAGGACGGGGGGGCGTGATACGCAGTATTTT | CASSQGGRTGGRDTQYF
TRBJ2-1 | TRBV29-1 | . | . | TGCAGCGTACAAACAGGCTACAATGAGCAGTTCTTC | CSVQTGYNEQFF
TRBJ2-1 | TRBV5-1 | . | . | TGCGCCAGCAGCGGGGAGTCTCGGTACAATGAGCAGTTCTTC | CASSGESRYNEQFF
TRBJ2-7 | TRBV7-2 | . | TRBD2 | TGTGCCAGCAAATCTAGCGGGATCTCCTACGAGCAGTACTTC | CASKSSGISYEQYF
TRBJ2-7 | TRBV29-1 | . | . | TGCAGCGGACGGGTAGTAGGGAACCACGAGCAGTACTTC | CSGRVVGNHEQYF
TRBJ2-1 | TRBV10-1 | few | . | TGCGCCAGCAGTGGGATACAGGGTCTCGGCCATGAGCAGTTCTTC | CASSGIQGLGHEQFF
TRBJ1-1 | TRBV7-9 | . | . | TGTGCCAGCAGAGGGGACCCGACCACGCCGGGAATTGCAGCTTTCTTT | CASRGDPTTPGIAAFF
TRBJ2-3 | TRBV14 | . | TRBD2 | TGTGCCAGCAGCCAACCTAGCGGGGGGACAGATACGCAGTATTTT | CASSQPSGGTDTQYF
TRBJ1-5 | TRBV27 | . | . | TGTGCCAGCAATCTACAGGGAAGCAACCAGCCCCAGCATTTT | CASNLQGSNQPQHF
TRBJ2-7 | TRBV6-1 | once | . | TGTGCCAGCAGTGAAGCGCGGGTGGGAGAGCAGTACTTC | CASSEARVGEQYF
TRBJ1-5 | TRBV12-3/TRBV12-4 | . | . | TGTGCCCCCCTTGGTCCCCAGCATTTT | CAPLGPQHF
TRBJ2-7 | TRBV6-2/TRBV6-3 | . | . | TGTGCCAGCAGTTACTCGACAGGCCTGGGAGAGCAGTACTTC | CASSYSTGLGEQYF
TRBJ2-1 | TRBV29-1 | few | TRBD2 | TGCAGCGCTACCGGGGGGGAGGTCAATGAGCAGTTCTTC | CSATGGEVNEQFF